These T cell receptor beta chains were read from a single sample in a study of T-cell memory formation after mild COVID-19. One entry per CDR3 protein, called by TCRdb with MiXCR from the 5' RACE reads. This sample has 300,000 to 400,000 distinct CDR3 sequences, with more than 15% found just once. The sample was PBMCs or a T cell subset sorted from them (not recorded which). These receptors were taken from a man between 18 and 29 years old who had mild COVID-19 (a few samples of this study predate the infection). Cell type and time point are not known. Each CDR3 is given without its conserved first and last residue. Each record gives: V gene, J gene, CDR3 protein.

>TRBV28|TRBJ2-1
ATSSGGEGNEQF
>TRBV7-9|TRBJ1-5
ASSLVTSGLNHPQH
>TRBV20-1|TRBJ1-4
SASRVIHEKLF
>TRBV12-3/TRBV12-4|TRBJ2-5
ASTSRGQTQY
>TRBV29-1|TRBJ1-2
SARQAHKLYGYT
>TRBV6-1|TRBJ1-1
ASEGAPGNTEAF
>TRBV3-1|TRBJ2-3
ASSQEVGAVSPDTQY
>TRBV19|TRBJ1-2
ASKAVNYGYT
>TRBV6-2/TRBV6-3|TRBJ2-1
ASSPSMSSYNEQF
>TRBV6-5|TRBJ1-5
ASSLGSGDQPQH
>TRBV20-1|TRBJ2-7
SARDVTGSSYEQY
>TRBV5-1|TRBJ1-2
ASSWGPTNYGYT
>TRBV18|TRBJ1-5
ASSPAFPTGENQPQH
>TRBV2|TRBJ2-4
ASSKTGGGNIQY
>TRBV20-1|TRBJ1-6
SARDGWSSYNSPLH
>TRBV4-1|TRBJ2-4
ASSQDGRLRTSPGKNIQY
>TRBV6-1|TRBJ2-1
ASRWGTGANEQF
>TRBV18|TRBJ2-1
ASSPQGDEQF
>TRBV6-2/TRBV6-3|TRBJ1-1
ATQGTGQNTEAF
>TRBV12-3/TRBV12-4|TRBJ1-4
ASRQGPSEKLF
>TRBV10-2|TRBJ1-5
ASSRRQMGNQPQH
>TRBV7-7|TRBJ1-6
ASSSLNPQGGSPLH
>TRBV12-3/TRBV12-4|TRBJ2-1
ASNIAGGHYNEQF
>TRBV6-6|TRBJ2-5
ASSLTSGGGETQY
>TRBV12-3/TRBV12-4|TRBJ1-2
ASGPGRSYGYT
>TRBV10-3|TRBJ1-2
AIRIDRGLSGYT
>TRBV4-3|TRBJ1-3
ASSQDGRLSGNTIY
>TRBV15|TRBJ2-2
ATADLNTGELF
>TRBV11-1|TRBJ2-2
ASSSWQGANTGELF
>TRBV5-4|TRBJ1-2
ASSLVDNYGYT
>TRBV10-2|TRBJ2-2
ASSESGPGELF
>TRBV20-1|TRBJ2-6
SARSRRSGANVLT
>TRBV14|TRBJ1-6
ASSQDPDSSYNSPLH
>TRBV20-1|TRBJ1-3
SARELSSGNTIY
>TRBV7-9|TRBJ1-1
ASSFRGENTEAF
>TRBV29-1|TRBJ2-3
SGRQGPDTQY
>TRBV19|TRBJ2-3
ASKPGASTDTQY
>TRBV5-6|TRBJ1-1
ASSSLTHEYAEAF
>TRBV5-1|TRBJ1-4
ASRYTTEKLF